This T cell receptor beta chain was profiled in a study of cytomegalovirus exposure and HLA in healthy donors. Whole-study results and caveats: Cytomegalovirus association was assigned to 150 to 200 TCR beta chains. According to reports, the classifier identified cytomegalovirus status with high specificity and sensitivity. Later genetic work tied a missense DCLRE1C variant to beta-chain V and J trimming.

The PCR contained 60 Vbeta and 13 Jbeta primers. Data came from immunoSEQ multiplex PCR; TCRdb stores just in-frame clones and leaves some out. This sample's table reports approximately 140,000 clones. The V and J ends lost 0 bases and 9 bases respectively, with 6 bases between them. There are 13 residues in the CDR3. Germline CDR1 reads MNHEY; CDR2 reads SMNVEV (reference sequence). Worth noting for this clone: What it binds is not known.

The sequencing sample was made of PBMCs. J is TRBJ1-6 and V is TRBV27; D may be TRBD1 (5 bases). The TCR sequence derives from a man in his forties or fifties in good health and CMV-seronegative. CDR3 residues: CASSLSGVSPLHF. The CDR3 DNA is TGTGCCAGCAGTTTATCAGGGGTTTCACCCCTCCACTTT.